This TCR beta chain came from a study of response to subunit inactivated influenza vaccine. Between the trimmed V and J ends, which lost 3 bases and 7 bases, there was a span of 22 bases. Germline CDR1 and CDR2: DFQATT and SNEGSKA (reference sequence). The CDR3 is 16 residues long. A single record per CDR3 protein comes from TCRdb applying MiXCR to the RT-PCR reads. The data show about 650,000 distinct CDR3 sequences, approximately 14% seen once. This clonotype was detected only a few times. The antigen remains unidentified. Whole-study results and caveats: There was a suggestion from the authors that each seasonal influenza vaccination recruits few new T cells.

The chain recombines TRBV20-1 with TRBJ2-1; D might be TRBD1 or TRBD2, each matching 6 bases. The sequenced sample was PBMCs from blood, obtained 11 to 12 days after vaccination. The receptor was isolated from a man aged 45-60 years who received an inactivated influenza vaccine. This CDR3 reads CSASPSSGGPLNEQFF. The DNA of the CDR3 is TGCAGTGCTAGTCCTTCGTCTGGGGGGCCGTTGAATGAGCAGTTCTTC.